A single sample is the source of the 14 T cell receptor beta chains below, sequenced in a study of cytomegalovirus exposure and HLA in healthy donors. PCR primers comprised 60 Vbeta and 13 Jbeta primers. Clones were sequenced by immunoSEQ multiplex PCR, and TCRdb holds only the in-frame ones, with some missing. The sample yields around 110,000 clones, approximately 70% seen once. Sequences were obtained from PBMCs. These receptors were taken from a woman aged 40 to 50 in good health and CMV-seropositive.

J is TRBJ2-3 and V is TRBV5-5; D call uncertain. Germline values: CDR1 SGHKS, CDR2 YYEKEE (reference sequence). CDR3 length: 12 amino acids. Trimming stripped 2 bases from V and 2 bases from J, with 3 bases between. This CDR3 is CASSFNTDTQYF. CDR3 nucleotides: TGTGCCAGCAGCTTCAACACAGATACGCAGTATTTT.

The J gene is TRBJ2-1, the V gene TRBV19, with 9 bases lining up with TRBD2. The CDR3 contains 13 residues. Germline lookup yields CDR1 LNHDA and CDR2 SQIVND (reference sequence). After removal of 6 bases from V and 9 bases from J, the junction contained 6 bases not matched to a gene. CDR3 residues: CASSLAGVGEQFF. CDR3 sequence (DNA): TGTGCCAGTAGCTTAGCGGGAGTAGGTGAGCAGTTCTTC.

This chain joins TRBV6-5 and TRBJ1-1; D gene uncertain. In germline, CDR1 is MNHEY, CDR2 SVGAGI. V was trimmed by 5 bases and J by 1 base, leaving 8 bases between them. The CDR3 sequence is 13 residues long. CDR3: CASSPRQNTEAFF. CDR3 coding DNA: TGTGCCAGCAGTCCCCGACAGAACACTGAAGCTTTCTTT.

The chain uses TRBV28 and TRBJ2-6; no definite D call. This CDR3 has 14 residues. Between the trimmed V and J ends, which lost 6 bases and 0 bases, there was a span of 6 bases. From germline, CDR1 is MDHEN and CDR2 SYDVKM. CDR3 sequence: CASRSSSGANVLTF. As DNA, the CDR3 is TGTGCCAGCAGGTCATCCTCTGGGGCCAACGTCCTGACTTTC.

The chain uses TRBV7-2 and TRBJ2-5, with D tentatively TRBD2 (7 bases). The CDR3 has 17 amino acids. V lost 0 bases to trimming and J lost 2 bases, with 16 bases between them. CDR1 and CDR2 (germline): SGHTA, FQGNSA. CDR3 DNA sequence: TGTGCCAGCAGCTTAGCACGGGGGGCGACTGAGCAAGAGACCCAGTACTTC. Protein product: CASSLARGATEQETQYF. Drawing the rest from reference TRBV7-2 and TRBJ2-5, the complete variable domain is GAGVSQSPSNKVTEKGKDVELRCDPISGHTALYWYRQSLGQGLEFLIYFQGNSAPDKSGLPSDRFSAERTGGSVSTLTIQRTQQEDSAVYLCASSLARGATEQETQYFGPGTRLLVL.

This clone was counted once. This chain connects TRBV5-1 to TRBJ1-1, with 12 nucleotides matching TRBD1. This CDR3 spans 12 amino acids. The germline gives CDR1 SGHRS, CDR2 YFSETQ. V was pared by 4 bases and J by 10 bases, with 2 bases of the junction left unmatched. Here the CDR3 DNA reads TGCGCCAGCAGCGGGACAGGGGGCTTAGCTTTCTTT. Translation gives CASSGTGGLAFF.

This clone turned up a few times. The chain recombines TRBV5-1 with TRBJ1-2; 10 nucleotides match TRBD1. Per the germline V gene, CDR1 is SGHRS and CDR2 is YFSETQ. The trim removed 0 bases at V and 0 bases at J, leaving 2 bases unmatched. CDR3 size: 16 residues. In nucleotides, the CDR3 is TGCGCCAGCAGCTTGGGGGACAGGGGAGCTAACTATGGCTACACCTTC. Protein sequence: CASSLGDRGANYGYTF.

The chain couples TRBV4-1 to TRBJ2-1, with 12 bases identical to TRBD2. The germline V gene has CDR1 MGHRA and CDR2 YSYEKL. V was clipped by 1 base and J by 0 bases; unmatched bases: 4. The CDR3 length is 18 residues. CDR3 sequence reads: CASSQGLAGASSYNEQFF. As DNA, the CDR3 is TGCGCCAGCAGCCAAGGACTAGCGGGAGCGAGCTCCTACAATGAGCAGTTCTTC.

This chain connects TRBV4-3 to TRBJ2-1; D is possibly TRBD1 (6 bases). Germline loops: CDR1 LGHNA, CDR2 YSLEER. The CDR3 runs 16 residues. Trimming removed 4 bases at V and 0 bases at J, with 13 bases between. The CDR3 region has the DNA TGCGCCAGCAGCCTCCAGGGACACTACTCCTACAATGAGCAGTTCTTC. It encodes CASSLQGHYSYNEQFF.

The gene calls are TRBV4-1 and TRBJ2-7, with 9 bases that match TRBD2. CDR1 is MGHRA and CDR2 is YSYEKL in the germline V gene. J lost 4 bases, V lost 5 bases, and 3 bases had no gene match. This CDR3 is 13 amino acids long. The CDR3 spells CASSYGLAYEQYF. CDR3 nucleotides: TGCGCCAGCAGCTATGGACTAGCGTACGAGCAGTACTTC.

The chain employs TRBV10-3 and TRBJ2-2; TRBD2 agrees at 7 bases. The CDR3 sequence is 14 residues long. Per germline, CDR1 ENHRY and CDR2 SYGVKD. The trim removed 0 bases at V and 8 bases at J, leaving 3 bases unmatched. As DNA, the CDR3 is TGTGCCATCAGTGAGTCAGCGGGATCTGGGGAGCTGTTTTTT. It yields the protein CAISESAGSGELFF.

This chain connects TRBV7-8 to TRBJ1-1; no definite D call. There are 14 residues in the CDR3. The V and J ends lost 4 bases and 4 bases respectively, with 13 bases between them. Germline CDR1 reads SGHVS; CDR2 reads FQNEAQ. The CDR3 is CASSSPREGTEAFF. CDR3 DNA sequence: TGTGCCAGCAGCTCCCCCCGGGAGGGCACTGAAGCTTTCTTT.

The gene calls are TRBV7-9 and TRBJ2-1, with D perhaps matching TRBD1 (5 bases). Germline V gene sequence: CDR1 SEHNR, CDR2 FQNEAQ (reference sequence). This CDR3 has 12 amino acids. Trimming removed 3 bases at V and 8 bases at J, with 8 bases between. The CDR3 loop reads CASSFQGDEQFF. CDR3 coding DNA: TGTGCCAGCAGCTTCCAGGGCGATGAGCAGTTCTTC.

V gene TRBV7-8 combines with J gene TRBJ2-2, with D maybe TRBD1 (6 bases). CDR1 is SGHVS, CDR2 FQNEAQ, per germline. V lost 7 bases and J lost 3, with 15 bases in between. This CDR3 region has 15 residues. The CDR3 bases are TGTGCCAGCACCTCAGGGGCAACTGACACCGGGGAGCTGTTTTTT. This encodes CASTSGATDTGELFF.